A selection of T cell receptor beta chains follows, all from one sample in a study of technical replicates of blood from a few donors. Data came from immunoSEQ multiplex PCR; TCRdb stores just in-frame clones and leaves some out. The repertoire holds about 76,000 clones, 91% seen once, with 0.2% to 0.3% in the top ten. Sequencing used T cells isolated from PBMCs. These TCRs come from a human donor in good health. CDR3s include the opening cysteine and the closing phenylalanine or tryptophan. The order of the fields is CDR3 length, J gene, D gene, V gene, clone size, CDR3 protein, CDR3 DNA. The D gene is left open where the match is weak. Clone size is shown for a subset of rows, as once, few, many or a class of expanded clone.

>14|TRBJ2-7|TRBD1|TRBV6-5|once
CASSHDREPHEQYF
TGTGCCAGCAGCCATGACAGGGAACCCCACGAGCAGTACTTC
>13|TRBJ2-1|TRBD1|TRBV6-5|.
CASSQTGSNEQFF
TGTGCCAGCAGCCAGACAGGGAGCAATGAGCAGTTCTTC
>14|TRBJ2-5|.|TRBV29-1|.
CSVERGGAQETQYF
TGCAGCGTTGAGCGCGGGGGCGCGCAAGAGACCCAGTACTTC
>14|TRBJ2-1|.|TRBV7-8|once
CASSGTEGTNEQFF
TGTGCCAGCTCCGGGACCGAGGGGACTAATGAGCAGTTCTTC
>15|TRBJ1-2|.|TRBV5-1|.
CASSPETQGRYGYTF
TGCGCCAGCAGCCCAGAAACTCAGGGTCGCTATGGCTACACCTTC
>13|TRBJ2-7|.|TRBV27|once
CASSWDTAYEQYF
TGTGCCAGCAGTTGGGACACTGCCTACGAGCAGTACTTC
>13|TRBJ1-2|TRBD1|TRBV14|.
CASNRGSNYGYTF
TGTGCCAGCAACAGGGGATCTAACTATGGCTACACCTTC
>18|TRBJ1-1|.|TRBV18|.
CASSTLAGGDLGITEAFF
TGTGCCAGCTCAACACTCGCGGGCGGGGACTTGGGGATCACTGAAGCTTTCTTT
>11|TRBJ2-2|.|TRBV6-1|.
CASRPAGELFF
TGTGCCAGCAGACCGGCCGGGGAGCTGTTTTTT
>16|TRBJ1-6|TRBD1|TRBV5-1|.
CASSVSIDRGNSPLHF
TGCGCCAGCAGCGTATCGATCGACAGGGGGAATTCACCCCTCCACTTT
>16|TRBJ1-1|.|TRBV5-1|.
CASSLAAGVGNTEAFF
TGCGCCAGCAGCTTGGCAGCAGGGGTTGGGAACACTGAAGCTTTCTTT
>16|TRBJ2-6|TRBD1|TRBV4-2|.
CASSQEQGAGANVLTF
TGTGCCAGCAGCCAAGAACAGGGGGCTGGGGCCAACGTCCTGACTTTC
>15|TRBJ2-3|TRBD1|TRBV19|.
CASSPDRGRVDTQYF
TGTGCCAGTAGTCCGGACAGGGGGCGAGTAGATACGCAGTATTTT
>14|TRBJ2-7|.|TRBV6-1|.
CASSGWRSDYEQYF
TGTGCCAGCAGTGGTTGGAGGTCGGACTACGAGCAGTACTTC
>15|TRBJ2-1|TRBD1|TRBV27|.
CASRGQGRLYNEQFF
TGTGCCAGCAGAGGACAGGGACGACTCTACAATGAGCAGTTCTTC
>17|TRBJ1-6|.|TRBV27|.
CASSRLGGRRDNSPLHF
TGTGCCAGCAGTAGGCTAGGGGGAAGAAGGGATAATTCACCCCTCCACTTT
>15|TRBJ2-7|.|TRBV9|.
CASSVGSLFQGEQYF
TGTGCCAGCAGCGTAGGATCCCTTTTTCAGGGCGAGCAGTACTTC
>13|TRBJ2-1|.|TRBV7-9|.
CASSGGLQDEQFF
TGTGCCAGCAGCGGGGGACTTCAAGATGAGCAGTTCTTC
>13|TRBJ2-1|TRBD2|TRBV29-1|.
CSVETAGVNEQFF
TGCAGCGTTGAAACCGCGGGGGTCAATGAGCAGTTCTTC
>16|TRBJ2-7|TRBD2|TRBV4-2|.
CASSQDLTSGSYEQYF
TGTGCCAGCAGCCAAGATTTAACTAGCGGGTCCTACGAGCAGTACTTC
>16|TRBJ1-2|TRBD1|TRBV7-9|.
CASSSAGTGEDYGYTF
TGTGCCAGCAGTTCCGCCGGGACAGGGGAAGACTATGGCTACACCTTC
>15|TRBJ1-6|.|TRBV30|.
CAWKSKSSYNSPLHF
TGTGCCTGGAAGTCAAAGAGCTCCTATAATTCACCCCTCCACTTT
>15|TRBJ1-2|TRBD1|TRBV6-1|.
CASSGGTALNYGYTF
TGTGCCAGCAGTGGTGGGACAGCCCTTAACTATGGCTACACCTTC
>15|TRBJ2-5|.|TRBV5-1|.
CASSLALLAQETQYF
TGCGCCAGCAGCTTGGCTCTGCTAGCACAAGAGACCCAGTACTTC
>15|TRBJ1-4|.|TRBV5-1|once
CASSPREGTNEKLFF
TGCGCCAGCAGCCCCAGGGAGGGAACTAATGAAAAACTGTTTTTT
>18|TRBJ2-3|TRBD1|TRBV7-8|.
CASSFSLGRQGRTDTQYF
TGTGCCAGCAGCTTCTCATTAGGCAGACAGGGCCGCACAGATACGCAGTATTTT
>15|TRBJ2-5|TRBD2|TRBV27|.
CASSLFAGGWETQYF
TGTGCCAGCAGTTTATTTGCGGGAGGATGGGAGACCCAGTACTTC
>16|TRBJ2-7|TRBD1|TRBV7-9|.
CASSLPRQGWSYEQYF
TGTGCCAGCAGCTTACCTCGACAGGGTTGGTCCTACGAGCAGTACTTC
>16|TRBJ2-3|TRBD1|TRBV13|.
CASSSATGGFADTQYF
TGTGCCAGCAGCTCCGCGACAGGGGGCTTCGCAGATACGCAGTATTTT
>15|TRBJ2-3|TRBD2|TRBV6-6|.
CASSYSSSGGDTQYF
TGTGCCAGCAGTTACTCATCTAGCGGGGGGGATACGCAGTATTTT
>15|TRBJ2-7|TRBD1|TRBV9|once
CASSVGVQGAGEQYF
TGTGCCAGCAGCGTAGGAGTACAGGGGGCGGGCGAGCAGTACTTC